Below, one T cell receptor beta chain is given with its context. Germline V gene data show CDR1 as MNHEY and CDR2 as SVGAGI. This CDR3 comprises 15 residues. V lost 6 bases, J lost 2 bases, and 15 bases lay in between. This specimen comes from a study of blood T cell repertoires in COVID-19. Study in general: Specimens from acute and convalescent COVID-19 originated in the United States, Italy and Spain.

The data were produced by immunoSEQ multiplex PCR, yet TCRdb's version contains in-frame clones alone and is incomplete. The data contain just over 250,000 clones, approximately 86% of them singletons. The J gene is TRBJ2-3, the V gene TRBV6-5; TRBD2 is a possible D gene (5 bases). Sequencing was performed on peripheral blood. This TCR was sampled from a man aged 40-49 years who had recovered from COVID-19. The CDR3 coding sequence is TGTGCCAGCAGCATAAGCGGAGGCCACACAGATACGCAGTATTTT. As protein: CASSISGGHTDTQYF.